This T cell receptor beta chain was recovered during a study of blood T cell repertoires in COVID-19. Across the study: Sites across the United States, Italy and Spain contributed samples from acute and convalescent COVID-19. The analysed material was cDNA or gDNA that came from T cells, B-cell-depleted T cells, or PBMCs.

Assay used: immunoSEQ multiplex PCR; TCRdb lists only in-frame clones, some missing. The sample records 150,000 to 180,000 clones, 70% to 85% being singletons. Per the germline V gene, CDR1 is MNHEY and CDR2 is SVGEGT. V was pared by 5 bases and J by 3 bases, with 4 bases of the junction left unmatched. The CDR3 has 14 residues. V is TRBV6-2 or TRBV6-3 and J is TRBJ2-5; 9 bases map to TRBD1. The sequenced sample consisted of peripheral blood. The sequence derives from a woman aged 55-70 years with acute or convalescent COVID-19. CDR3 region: CASSVRDREETQYF. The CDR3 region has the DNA TGTGCCAGCAGTGTCCGGGACAGGGAAGAGACCCAGTACTTC.